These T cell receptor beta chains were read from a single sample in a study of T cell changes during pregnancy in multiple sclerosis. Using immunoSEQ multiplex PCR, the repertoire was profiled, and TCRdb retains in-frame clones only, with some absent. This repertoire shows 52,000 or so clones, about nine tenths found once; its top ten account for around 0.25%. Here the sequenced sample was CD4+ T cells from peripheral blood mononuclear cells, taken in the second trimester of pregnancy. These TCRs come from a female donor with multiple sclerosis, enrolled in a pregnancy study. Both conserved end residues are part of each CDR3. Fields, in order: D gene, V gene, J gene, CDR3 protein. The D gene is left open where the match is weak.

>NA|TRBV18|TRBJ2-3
CASSLKQGASTDTQYF
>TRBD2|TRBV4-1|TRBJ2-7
CASSQNLAGGLYEQYF
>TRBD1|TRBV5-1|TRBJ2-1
CASSLVRDSSYNEQFF
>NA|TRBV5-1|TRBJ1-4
CASSLVGGTNEKLFF
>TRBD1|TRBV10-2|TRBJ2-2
CASRDRVMVGELFF
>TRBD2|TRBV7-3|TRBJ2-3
CASSLTPQRGDTQYF
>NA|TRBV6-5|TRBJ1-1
CASSYGMNTEAFF
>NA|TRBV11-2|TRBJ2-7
CASSLVHYEQYF
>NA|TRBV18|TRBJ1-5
CASSPDRNSNQPQHF
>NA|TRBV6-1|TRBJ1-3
CASSVGSAGNTIYF
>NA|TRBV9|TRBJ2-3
CASSPRLPGDTQYF
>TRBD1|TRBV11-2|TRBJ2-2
CASSLTGVYTGELFF
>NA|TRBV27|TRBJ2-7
CASSLFGGAGAGEQYF
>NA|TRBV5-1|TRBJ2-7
CASSPSRVSWYEQYF
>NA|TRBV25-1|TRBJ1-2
CASSDIGRSGYTF
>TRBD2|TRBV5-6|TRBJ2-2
CASSAAGTGELFF
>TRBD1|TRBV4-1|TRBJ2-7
CASSQVDRGPEQYF
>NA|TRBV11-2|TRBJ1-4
CASSSLQGKRTTNEKLFF
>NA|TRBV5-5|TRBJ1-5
CASSLFPGHNQPQHF
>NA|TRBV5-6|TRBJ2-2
CASSLRPAGTGELFF
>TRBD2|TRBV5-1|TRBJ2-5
CASALNRGGIQETQYF
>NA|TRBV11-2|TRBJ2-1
CASLRIRGASSYNEQFF
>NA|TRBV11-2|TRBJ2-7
CASSPIRGGRGSYEQYF
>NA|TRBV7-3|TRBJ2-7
CASSLALGGDEAYEQYF
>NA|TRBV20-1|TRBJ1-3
CSASIGNTIYF
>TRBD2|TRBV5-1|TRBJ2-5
CASSLGGGTYQETQYF
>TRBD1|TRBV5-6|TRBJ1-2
CASSMTGGDYGYTF